At least ten counts were recorded for the clone carrying this T cell receptor (beta chain). CDR3 length: 14 amino acids. With 5 bases clipped from V and 4 bases from J, the junction kept 5 bases outside the gene matches. Germline V gene lookup returns CDR1 SGHTA and CDR2 FQGNSA. The entry originates in a study of neurological immune-mediated disorders. The cDNA was produced through 5'RACE with 10-nucleotide random UMIs. TCRdb itself ran the 5' RACE reads through MiXCR, one entry per CDR3 protein. The sample has about 35,000 distinct CDR3 sequences; 3% to 4% are singletons. The TCR was taken from a man aged 25 to 40 with multiple sclerosis. V usage is TRBV7-2 and J usage is TRBJ1-2; 9 bases are shared with TRBD1. Sequenced: PBMCs. CDR3 amino acids: CASSRTTGGYGYTF. The DNA for the CDR3 is TGTGCCAGCAGCCGAACGACAGGGGGCTATGGCTACACCTTC.